What follows are 14 T cell receptor beta chains derived from one specimen sequenced in a study of CD8 T cells in ankylosing spondylitis. TCRdb recomputed calls from the 5' RACE reads with MiXCR, one row per CDR3 protein. This sample has 380,000 or so distinct CDR3 sequences, with approximately 22% found just once. Input material: blood, either unsorted or a sorted T cell fraction (not recorded which). These receptors were collected from a male donor with ankylosing spondylitis or in good health (not recorded which).

This clonotype was seen only a few times. The chain carries TRBV20-1 and TRBJ2-1; D is possibly TRBD2 (6 bases). The CDR3 has 15 amino acids. The germline CDR1 and CDR2 sequences are DFQATT and SNEGSKA (reference sequence). V was trimmed by 7 bases and J by 0 bases, leaving 16 bases between them. CDR3 in amino acids: CSGARGVSSYNEQFF. In nucleotides, the CDR3 is TGCAGTGGGGCTCGCGGGGTGAGCTCCTACAATGAGCAGTTCTTC.

The CDR3 DNA follows: TGTGCCAGCAGCCCACGGGGCAGCAGAACTAGCACAGATACGCAGTATTTT. The encoded protein is CASSPRGSRTSTDTQYF. This chain connects TRBV11-2 to TRBJ2-3; perhaps D is TRBD1 or TRBD2 (5 bases each). V lost 5 bases and J lost 0, with 18 bases in between. The CDR3 sequence is 17 residues long. Germline V CDR1 and CDR2: SGHAT, FQNNGV.

This rearrangement joins TRBV29-1 to TRBJ2-7; tentatively, D is TRBD1 or TRBD2 (5 bases each). Trimming took off 4 bases at V and 6 bases at J, with 10 bases between the two ends. Germline-derived CDR1 and CDR2 are SQVTM and ANQGSEA. This CDR3 is built from 11 residues. The CDR3 region has the DNA TGCAGCGTTGTCAGGGCGGGCGAGCAGTACTTC. It is translated as CSVVRAGEQYF.

This clonotype was counted between two and nine times. The chain uses TRBV7-9 and TRBJ2-7, with D possibly matching TRBD1 (6 bases). The germline CDR1 and CDR2 sequences are SEHNR and FQNEAQ (reference sequence). The CDR3 runs to 14 residues. Trimming took off 5 bases at V and 2 bases at J, with 13 bases between the two ends. The CDR3: CASSPRGFTYEQYF. CDR3 in DNA: TGTGCCAGCAGCCCAAGGGGGTTCACCTACGAGCAGTACTTC. The full variable domain, with the rest looked up from reference TRBV7-9 and TRBJ2-7, is DTGVSQNPRHKITKRGQNVTFRCDPISEHNRLYWYRQTLGQGPEFLTYFQNEAQLEKSRLLSDRFSAERPKGSFSTLEIQRTEQGDSAMYLCASSPRGFTYEQYFGPGTRLTVT.

This clonotype has more than one count but fewer than ten. CDR3: CASSAGQWYNEQFF. DNA for the CDR3: TGTGCCAGCAGCGCCGGACAGTGGTACAATGAGCAGTTCTTC. The rearrangement links TRBV7-2 to TRBJ2-1; TRBD1 is a possible D gene (6 bases). The CDR3 has 14 amino acids. The V end was cut by 5 bases, the J end by 4 bases, with 12 bases between. The germline gives CDR1 SGHTA, CDR2 FQGNSA.

This clonotype has just a few counts. The rearrangement links TRBV12-3 or TRBV12-4 to TRBJ2-1; 16 nucleotides align to TRBD2. V lost 5 bases to trimming and J lost 0 bases; unmatched junction nucleotides: 7. This CDR3 contains 19 residues. The CDR3 is CASSVGTSGGASSYNEQFF. Written as DNA, the CDR3 is TGTGCCAGCAGTGTTGGGACTAGCGGGGGGGCCAGCTCCTACAATGAGCAGTTCTTC.

This clonotype came up a few times. The chain links TRBV12-3 or TRBV12-4 to TRBJ2-5, with a weak D call TRBD1 (6 bases). The CDR3 consists of 14 residues. The V and J ends lost 6 bases and 1 base respectively, with 12 bases between them. CDR3 in DNA: TGTGCCAGCAGACAGGGATATGCCCAAGAGACCCAGTACTTC. This gives the protein CASRQGYAQETQYF.

This rearrangement joins TRBV14 to TRBJ2-7; TRBD1 aligns across 9 bases. The CDR3 loop spans 15 amino acids. Germline-derived CDR1 and CDR2 are SGHDN and FVKESK. The V and J ends lost 3 bases and 4 bases, in that order; junction bases with no gene match: 7. This chain's CDR3 is CASSHPDRGIYEQYF. The CDR3 coding sequence is TGTGCCAGCAGCCACCCGGACAGGGGCATTTACGAGCAGTACTTC.

The chain carries TRBV11-1 and TRBJ2-3; possible D gene TRBD2, 6 bases. Germline V CDR1 and CDR2: SGHAT, FQDESV (reference sequence). V dropped 1 base and J dropped 2 bases, with 19 bases sitting between them. CDR3 size: 18 residues. CDR3 DNA: TGTGCCAGCAGCTTAGTTCAAGGTAGAGCTAGCGTCACAGATACGCAGTATTTT. Translating gives CASSLVQGRASVTDTQYF.

The chain uses TRBV3-1 and TRBJ2-1; D gene ambiguous. The CDR3 covers 14 residues. V was shortened by 0 bases and J by 9 bases, with 12 bases between the two germline ends. Per the germline V gene, CDR1 is LGHDT and CDR2 is YNNKEL (reference sequence). CDR3 protein: CASSQDPDPSEQFF. CDR3 nucleotide sequence: TGTGCCAGCAGCCAAGACCCCGATCCGAGTGAGCAGTTCTTC.

This clonotype came up a few times. This chain connects TRBV11-2 to TRBJ2-7, with D maybe TRBD1 (5 bases). The length of the CDR3 is 16 residues. V was shortened by 1 base and J by 0 bases, with 13 bases between the two germline ends. Germline CDR1 reads SGHAT; CDR2 reads FQNNGV. This CDR3 is CASSLAPRQISYEQYF. The CDR3 DNA follows: TGTGCCAGCAGCTTAGCCCCCCGACAGATCTCCTACGAGCAGTACTTC.

The chain recombines TRBV5-4 with TRBJ2-1; D gene uncertain. The CDR3 contains 13 residues. CDR1 and CDR2 from the germline V gene are SGHNT and YYREEE (reference sequence). V shed 2 bases and J shed 3 bases, with 6 bases lying between them. CDR3 amino acids: CASSFAGYNEQFF. The CDR3 nucleotides read TGTGCCAGCAGCTTTGCAGGCTACAATGAGCAGTTCTTC. Variable domain in full (rest from reference TRBV5-4 and TRBJ2-1): ETGVTQSPTHLIKTRGQQVTLRCSSQSGHNTVSWYQQALGQGPQFIFQYYREEENGRGNFPPRFSGLQFPNYSSELNVNALELDDSALYLCASSFAGYNEQFFGPGTRLTVL.

This clonotype was seen repeatedly, ten times or more. This chain connects TRBV28 to TRBJ1-5; D might be TRBD1 (5 bases). The CDR3 runs 16 residues. V lost 6 bases to trimming and J lost 1 base, with 16 bases between them. Germline CDR1 is MDHEN and CDR2 is SYDVKM. The CDR3 nucleotides read TGTGCCAGCAGCTTCTTTGCCGGGGGAAGCAATCAGCCCCAGCATTTT. Translated, it gives CASSFFAGGSNQPQHF.

The gene calls are TRBV7-9 and TRBJ2-5; D ambiguous. This CDR3 contains 14 residues. The V gene lost 5 bases and the J gene lost 5 bases, with 15 bases spanning the gap. The germline gives CDR1 SEHNR, CDR2 FQNEAQ (reference sequence). The CDR3 DNA reads as TGTGCCAGCAGCCAGGACCAGGCCCGGGAGACCCAGTACTTC. Its translation is CASSQDQARETQYF.